Given below is one T cell receptor beta chain in context. Antigen unknown. Trimming took 5 bases from V and 2 from J, leaving 13 bases between them. The CDR3 runs 14 residues. Germline V gene data show CDR1 as SEHNR and CDR2 as FQNEAQ (reference sequence). The data were taken from a study of T cell repertoires in cytomegalovirus infection. Turning to the study itself: Evidence of both CMV infection and a matching HLA type came from public TCR beta signatures. General study findings and limits: HLA-C-restricted CMV-specific TCR beta clonotypes were dominant in the ex vivo response. Identification of carriers of CMV plus the relevant HLA was achieved through cumulative public TCR beta family frequency.

Each CDR3 protein gets one entry after TCRdb re-called the reads with MiXCR. The sample includes 150,000 to 200,000 distinct CDR3 sequences, approximately 17% seen only once; the top ten take about 17%. Sequences were obtained from CD8+ T cells from PBMCs. The chain couples TRBV7-9 to TRBJ2-7, with D unresolved. The sequence was collected from a human donor in good health (CMV status not recorded). Some clones in this sample may be carry-over from other donors' samples. DNA of the CDR3: TGTGCCAGCAGCCCTTACACGAACCCCTACGAGCAGTACTTC. Translating it yields CASSPYTNPYEQYF.